This TCR beta chain emerged from a study of T cell responses to AZD1222 COVID-19 vaccine. Overall study findings and caveats: Only a handful of AZD1222 recipients tested seropositive at baseline. Targeting of unmutated variant regions was reportedly seen in nearly half of spike-specific TCRs. Every sample of the repertoires postdated the peak T cell response. Females made up more of the donors, who were largely white British, and clonal diversity may have come out too low.

The CDR3 extends over 14 amino acids. The ends were cut back, 1 base at V and 0 bases at J, with 7 bases in the middle. Germline assignment: CDR1 LNHNV and CDR2 YYDKDF (reference sequence). As regards this clone: The target antigen is unknown.

Here immunoSEQ multiplex PCR was the method, and the copy in TCRdb shows in-frame clones only, minus some. Of about 97,000 clones listed, nearly 90% were seen once; the top ten hold less than 3.5%. The clonotype comes from an adult in good health. The genes are TRBV15 and TRBJ2-7; TRBD1 is a possible D gene (5 bases). Sequenced here: peripheral blood, sampled on day 0 of AZD1222 vaccination. The CDR3 DNA follows: TGTGCCACCAGCAGAGGACAGCTCTCCTACGAGCAGTACTTC. Translation gives CATSRGQLSYEQYF.